Included here is one T cell receptor (beta chain) sequence, with context. What antigen it recognizes has not been identified. No much larger clonotype is one base removed from it; base qualities were not supplied. TCRbeta CDR3 regions were amplified from genomic DNA by means of the immunoSEQ Assay, a bias-controlled multiplex PCR. As for the authors' bioinformatics: The number of nucleated cells in each sample was estimated by amplification of reference gene primers within the assay. Sequence reads were collapsed and filtered to measure the absolute abundance of every unique TCRbeta CDR3 rearrangement. Productive Simpson clonality was computed per sample as the square root of Simpson's diversity index over productive rearrangements. TCRdb took this table from immuneACCESS and kept in-frame rearrangements with V and J called. Such tables lack part of the clones; where checked against another copy, unresolved V genes explain under half of the gap, and the rest is unexplained. That table furnishes V, J and clone size, whereas the DNA furnished D and trimming. Across this sample there are 90,000 to 100,000 clones, with 85% seen only once. The top ten clones comprise 35% to 40% of the sample.

The sample originates from a study of blood T cell repertoires in COVID-19 (dated by TCRdb to 2020 to 2022). Regarding the study in general: The collaborator samples originated in the United States, Italy and Spain and spanned the acute and convalescent phases of COVID-19. The prospective study material was composed of cDNA or gDNA derived from T cells, B-cell-depleted T cells, or PBMCs. Where available, HLA class I and class II types were taken from metadata supplied by the sample provider and were not determined by assay-based typing. A freely available public database, intended as a resource for researchers studying the immune response to SARS-CoV-2, is where the repertoires were released. Sample metadata almost always included a de-identified subject ID, COVID-19 status, age in years and sex. Samples came from the ongoing ImmuneRACE study (first 160 participants) plus 1,254 subjects from 6 global collaborators. Subjects who had been exposed to COVID-19, were actively infected with it, or had recovered from it provided the deeply sampled blood TCRbeta repertoires that made up the dataset.

Its CDR3 holds 19 amino acids, cysteine through phenylalanine. Only CDR3 DNA is held: 57 bases, read in frame from base 1. The junction shows trimming of 3 bases on V and 2 bases on J, and the gene matches do not reach 14 bases of it. The germline V gene yields SGDLS for CDR1 and YYNGEE for CDR2. The full study reports these points: The quantity of clinical and demographic metadata differed by source and by participant and was supplied without curation.

The collaborating institutions used their own protocols to collect whole blood in K2EDTA tubes. For TCRbeta analysis, collaborators shipped samples as frozen whole blood, isolated PBMCs, or DNA extracted from either of those sample types. The receptor chain draws on TRBV9 and TRBJ1-2, with 12 bases aligning to TRBD1. This clonotype originated in a man of 80 years or more with acute or convalescent COVID-19. Material for sequencing was peripheral blood. The nucleotide sequence is given as TGTGCCAGCAGCGCCAATCTATGGGGACAGGGGGCGAGAAACTATGGCTACACCTTC. Translation gives CASSANLWGQGARNYGYTF.